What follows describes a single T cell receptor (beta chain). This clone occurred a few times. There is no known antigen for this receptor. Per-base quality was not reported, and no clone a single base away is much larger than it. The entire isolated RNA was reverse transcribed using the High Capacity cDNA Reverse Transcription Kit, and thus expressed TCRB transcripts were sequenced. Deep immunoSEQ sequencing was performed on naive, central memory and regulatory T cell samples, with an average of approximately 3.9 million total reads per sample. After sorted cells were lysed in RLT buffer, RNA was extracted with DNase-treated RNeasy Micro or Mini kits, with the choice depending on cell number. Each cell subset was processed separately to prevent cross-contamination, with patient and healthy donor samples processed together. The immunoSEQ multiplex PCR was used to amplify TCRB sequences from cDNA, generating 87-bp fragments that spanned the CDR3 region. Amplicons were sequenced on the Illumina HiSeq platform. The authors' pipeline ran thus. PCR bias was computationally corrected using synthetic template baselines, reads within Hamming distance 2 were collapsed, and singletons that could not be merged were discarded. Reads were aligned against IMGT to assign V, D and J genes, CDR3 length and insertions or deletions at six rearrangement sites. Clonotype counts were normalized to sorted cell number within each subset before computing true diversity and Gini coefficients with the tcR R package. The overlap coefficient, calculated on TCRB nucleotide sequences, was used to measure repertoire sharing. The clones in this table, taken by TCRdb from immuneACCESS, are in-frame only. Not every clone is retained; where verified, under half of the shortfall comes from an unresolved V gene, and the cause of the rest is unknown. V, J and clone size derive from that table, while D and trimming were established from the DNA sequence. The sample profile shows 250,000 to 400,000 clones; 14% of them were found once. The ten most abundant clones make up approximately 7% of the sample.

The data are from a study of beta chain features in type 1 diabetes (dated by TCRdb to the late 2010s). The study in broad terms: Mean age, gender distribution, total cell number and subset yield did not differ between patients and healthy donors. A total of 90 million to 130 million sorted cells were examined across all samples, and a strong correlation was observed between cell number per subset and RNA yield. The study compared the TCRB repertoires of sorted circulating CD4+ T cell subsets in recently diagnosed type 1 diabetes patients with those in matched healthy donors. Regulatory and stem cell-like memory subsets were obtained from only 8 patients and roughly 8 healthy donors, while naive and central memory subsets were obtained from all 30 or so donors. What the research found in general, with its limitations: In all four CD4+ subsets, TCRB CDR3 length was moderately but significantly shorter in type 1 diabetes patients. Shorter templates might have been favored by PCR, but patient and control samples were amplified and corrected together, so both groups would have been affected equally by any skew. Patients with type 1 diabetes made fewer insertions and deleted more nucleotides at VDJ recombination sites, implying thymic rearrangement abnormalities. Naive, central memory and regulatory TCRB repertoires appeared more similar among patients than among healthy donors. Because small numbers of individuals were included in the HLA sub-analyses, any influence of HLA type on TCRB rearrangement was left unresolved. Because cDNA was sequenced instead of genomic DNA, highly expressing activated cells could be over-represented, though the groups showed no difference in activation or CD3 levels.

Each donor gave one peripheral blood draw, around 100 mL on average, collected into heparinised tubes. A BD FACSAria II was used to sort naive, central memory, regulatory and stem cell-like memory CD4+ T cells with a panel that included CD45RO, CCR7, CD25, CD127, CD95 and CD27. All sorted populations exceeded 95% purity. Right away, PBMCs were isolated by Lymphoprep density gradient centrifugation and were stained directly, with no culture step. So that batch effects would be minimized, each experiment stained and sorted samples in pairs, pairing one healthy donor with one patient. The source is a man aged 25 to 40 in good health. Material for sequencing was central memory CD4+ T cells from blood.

Here the CDR3 is given as CASSDQGSIYEQYF. The DNA reads TGTGCCAGCAGTGATCAGGGGTCTATCTACGAGCAGTACTTC. The chain uses TRBV2 and TRBJ2-7; a weak D assignment points to TRBD1 (6 bases agree). The junction carries 12 bases between V and J, which are trimmed by 3 bases and 3 bases respectively. For CDR1 and CDR2, the germline V gene lists SNHLY and FYNNEI. The CDR3, from cysteine to phenylalanine, totals 14 residues. This entry keeps only the CDR3 DNA: 42 bases, framed from base 1.